These 8 T cell receptor beta chains originate from one sample sequenced in a study of vaccination effects on CD4 cells after COVID-19. It was after approximately 11 days of culture that CD4+ T cells were isolated. The protocol was immunoSEQ multiplex PCR, while the TCRdb copy is restricted to in-frame clones and leaves out a portion. This table holds some 49,000 clones, roughly 74% found once. Antigens of these TCRs are unknown. The sample consisted of CD4+ T cells from PBMCs cultured without peptide, taken before COVID-19 vaccination. The receptor set was obtained from a human donor who had a prior SARS-CoV-2 infection.

This rearrangement joins TRBV30 to TRBJ1-6; 7 positions agree with TRBD1. Trimming at V came to 2 bases and at J to 13 bases, leaving 14 bases not matched to a gene. Germline loops: CDR1 GTSNPN, CDR2 SVGIG (reference sequence). The CDR3 length is 15 residues. CDR3 coding DNA: TGTGCCTGGAGTCGAGGGGGCTCGATTTTTGAGCCCCTCCACTTT. Its translation: CAWSRGGSIFEPLHF. The entire variable domain, with the rest obtained from reference TRBV30 and TRBJ1-6, is as follows: SQTIHQWPATLVQPVGSPLSLECTVEGTSNPNLYWYRQAAGRGLQLLFYSVGIGQISSEVPQNLSASRPQDRQFILSSKKLLLSDSGFYLCAWSRGGSIFEPLHFGNGTRLTVT.

This clone was detected once. This chain connects TRBV7-2 to TRBJ1-2; D unresolved. Deletions cut 8 bases from V and 0 bases from J, with 13 bases between. Germline lookup yields CDR1 SGHTA and CDR2 FQGNSA. CDR3 length: 14 residues. CDR3 DNA sequence: TGTGCCAGCTCAGGCCAGAGAACTAACTATGGCTACACCTTC. It translates to CASSGQRTNYGYTF.

This sequence joins TRBV10-3 and TRBJ2-3; 9 bases line up with TRBD2. The J segment lost 2 bases and the V segment lost 3 bases, leaving 12 bases of the junction unmatched. From germline, CDR1 is ENHRY and CDR2 SYGVKD. The CDR3 runs to 18 residues. In DNA form, the CDR3 reads TGTGCCATCAGTGACATCCCCTCAGCGGGGGGAATCACAGATACGCAGTATTTT. This encodes CAISDIPSAGGITDTQYF.

V and J are TRBV6-2 or TRBV6-3 and TRBJ1-1; 9 nucleotides align to TRBD1. CDR1 MNHEY and CDR2 SVGEGT come from the germline V gene. The CDR3 is made up of 20 amino acids. With V trimmed by 0 bases and J by 1 base, 15 bases remained unmatched. CDR3 loop: CASSYSILQGQGSWNTEAFF. CDR3 in DNA: TGTGCCAGCAGTTACTCGATACTTCAGGGACAGGGATCGTGGAACACTGAAGCTTTCTTT.

The chain employs TRBV6-6 and TRBJ1-2, with 7 bases matching TRBD1. With 6 bases clipped from V and 5 bases from J, the junction kept 9 bases outside the gene matches. In germline, CDR1 is MNHNY, CDR2 SVGAGI (reference sequence). The CDR3 consists of 14 residues. CDR3 DNA sequence: TGTGCCAGCAGACCCACCGGGACAGAATATGGCTACACCTTC. Protein sequence: CASRPTGTEYGYTF.

The chain couples TRBV12-3 or TRBV12-4 to TRBJ2-7; 8 bases are a match to TRBD1. The CDR3 covers 13 residues. Losses at the gene ends were 6 bases for V and 5 bases for J; bases not matched to a gene: 6. CDR3 in amino acids: CASRRQGLDEQYF. The CDR3 nucleotides are TGTGCCAGCAGGAGACAGGGGCTGGACGAGCAGTACTTC.

The J gene is TRBJ2-5, the V gene TRBV18, with TRBD2 matching 10 bases. Germline CDR1 KGHSH, CDR2 LQKENI. Trimming cost V 4 bases and J 5 bases; bases outside gene matches: 1. The CDR3 length is 13 residues. The CDR3 loop is CASSLSGRETQYF. CDR3 DNA sequence: TGTGCCAGCTCACTTAGCGGGAGGGAGACCCAGTACTTC.

The V and J genes are TRBV9 and TRBJ1-6, with 10 bases fitting TRBD1. Germline V CDR1 and CDR2: SGDLS, YYNGEE. The CDR3 has 16 amino acids. J was trimmed by 9 bases and V by 0 bases; bases with no gene match: 6. CDR3: CASSVDGTGVFSPLHF. CDR3 sequence (DNA): TGTGCCAGCAGCGTAGATGGGACAGGGGTTTTTTCACCCCTCCACTTT.